A single sample is the source of the 6 T cell receptor beta chains below, sequenced in a study of identical twins' blood T cells (dated by TCRdb to the early 2010s). To prepare the library, 5' RACE was applied. The listed sequencing device is Illumina Genome Analyzer IIx. The public reads were run again by TCRdb, first through fastp at Q25 and then through MiXCR, and only productive beta chains were kept. Every distinct CDR3 protein forms one entry, paired with its most common genes and DNA. This sample holds a few hundred thousand distinct CDR3 sequences; about 28% were observed only once. The ten top clones hold 5.5% to 6.5% of the sample. Sequenced: PBMCs. Receptors originate from a woman aged 18-49 years in good health.

Ten or more counts support this clonotype. The genes are TRBV6-2 or TRBV6-3 and TRBJ2-3, with TRBD2 identical over 8 bases. The CDR3 runs to 14 residues. Germline-derived CDR1 and CDR2 are MNHEY and SVGEGT. V gave up 8 bases and J gave up 6 bases; unmatched junction bases: 10. CDR3 residues: CASSYAAGDDTQYF. CDR3 bases: TGTGCCAGCTCCTACGCAGCGGGAGACGATACGCAGTATTTT.

V and J are TRBV13 and TRBJ1-1, with 7 positions matching TRBD1. V was pared by 5 bases and J by 11 bases, with 14 bases of the junction left unmatched. The CDR3 totals 14 residues. Germline V gives CDR1 PRHDT, CDR2 FYEKMQ (reference sequence). The CDR3 spells CASSRRDRGSLAFF. Written as DNA, the CDR3 is TGTGCCAGCAGCCGCCGGGACAGAGGCTCGTTGGCTTTCTTT.

This clonotype has a handful of counts. The J gene is TRBJ2-3, the V gene TRBV20-1; TRBD1 agrees at 7 bases. CDR1 is DFQATT and CDR2 is SNEGSKA in the germline V gene (reference sequence). The CDR3 totals 11 residues. CDR3 amino acids: CATGIEDTQYF. In DNA, the CDR3 is TGCGCGACAGGGATTGAGGATACGCAGTATTTT.

Only a few counts were recorded for this clonotype. This chain uses TRBV4-3 with TRBJ2-7; possibly TRBD1 or TRBD2 for D (5 bases each). V shed 0 bases and J shed 6 bases, with 15 bases lying between them. The germline V gene has CDR1 LGHNA and CDR2 YSLEER. This CDR3 has 15 residues. The CDR3 protein is CASSQEPGPAGEQYF. The CDR3 DNA follows: TGCGCCAGCAGCCAAGAACCGGGACCAGCTGGCGAGCAGTACTTC.

The chain uses TRBV27 and TRBJ1-2, with 10 nucleotides matching TRBD1. There are 15 residues in the CDR3. The V and J ends lost 5 bases and 4 bases, in that order; junction bases with no gene match: 7. Germline CDR1 is MNHEY and CDR2 is SMNVEV (reference sequence). CDR3 nucleotides: TGTGCCAGCAGTGACAAGACAGGGGGCAGCTATGGCTACACCTTC. Its translation is CASSDKTGGSYGYTF.

The CDR3 here is CSAREYIPAILNTYNEQFF. In DNA, the CDR3 is TGCAGTGCTAGAGAATATATCCCGGCGATACTCAATACTTACAATGAGCAGTTCTTC. The chain has TRBV20-1 and TRBJ2-1; D uncertain. CDR3 size: 19 residues. Trimming took off 0 bases at V and 4 bases at J, with 25 bases between the two ends. Per the germline V gene, CDR1 is DFQATT and CDR2 is SNEGSKA (reference sequence).